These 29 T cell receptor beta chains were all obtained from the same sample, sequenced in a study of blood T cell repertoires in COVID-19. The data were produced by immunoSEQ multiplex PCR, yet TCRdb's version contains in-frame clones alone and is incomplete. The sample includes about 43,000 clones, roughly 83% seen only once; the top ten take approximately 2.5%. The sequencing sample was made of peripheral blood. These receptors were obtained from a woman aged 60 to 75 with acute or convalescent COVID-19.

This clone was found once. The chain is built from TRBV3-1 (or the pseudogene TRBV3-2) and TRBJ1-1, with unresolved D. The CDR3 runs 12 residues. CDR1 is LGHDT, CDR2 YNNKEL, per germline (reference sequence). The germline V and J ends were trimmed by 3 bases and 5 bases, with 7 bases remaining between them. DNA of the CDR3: TGTGCCAGCAGCCATACCGGGACTGAAGCTTTCTTT. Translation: CASSHTGTEAFF.

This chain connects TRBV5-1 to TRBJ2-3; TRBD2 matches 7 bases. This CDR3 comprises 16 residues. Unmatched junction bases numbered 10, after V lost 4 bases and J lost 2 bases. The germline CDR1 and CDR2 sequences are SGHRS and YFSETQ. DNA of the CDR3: TGCGCCAGCAGCCAGGGACTACAAGCCAACACAGATACGCAGTATTTT. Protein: CASSQGLQANTDTQYF.

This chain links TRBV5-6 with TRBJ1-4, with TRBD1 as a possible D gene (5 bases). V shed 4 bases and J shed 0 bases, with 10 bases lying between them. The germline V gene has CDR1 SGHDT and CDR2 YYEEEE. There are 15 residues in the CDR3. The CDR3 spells CASSPPGATNEKLFF. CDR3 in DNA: TGTGCCAGCAGCCCTCCGGGGGCAACTAATGAAAAACTGTTTTTT.

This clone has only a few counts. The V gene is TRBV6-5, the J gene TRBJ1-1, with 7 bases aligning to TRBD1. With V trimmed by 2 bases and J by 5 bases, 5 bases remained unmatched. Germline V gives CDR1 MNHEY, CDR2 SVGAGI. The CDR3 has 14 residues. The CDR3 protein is CASSYETGITEAFF. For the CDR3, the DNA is TGTGCCAGCAGTTACGAGACAGGGATAACTGAAGCTTTCTTT.

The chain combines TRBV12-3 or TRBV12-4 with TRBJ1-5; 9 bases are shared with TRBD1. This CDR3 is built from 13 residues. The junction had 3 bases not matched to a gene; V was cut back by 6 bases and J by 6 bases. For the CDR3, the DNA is TGTGCCAGCAGGGGACAGGGTCGTCAGCCCCAGCATTTT. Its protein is CASRGQGRQPQHF.

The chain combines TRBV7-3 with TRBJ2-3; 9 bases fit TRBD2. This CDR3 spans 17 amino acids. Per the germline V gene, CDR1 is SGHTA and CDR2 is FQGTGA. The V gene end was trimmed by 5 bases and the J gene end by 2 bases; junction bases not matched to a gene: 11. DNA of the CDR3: TGTGCCAGCAGCCCGTCCCCTAGCGGGGATACCACAGATACGCAGTATTTT. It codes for CASSPSPSGDTTDTQYF.

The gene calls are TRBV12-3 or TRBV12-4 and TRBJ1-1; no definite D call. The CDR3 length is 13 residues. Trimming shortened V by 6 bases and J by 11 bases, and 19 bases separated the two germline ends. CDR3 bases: TGTGCCAGCAGCCTGAAATCAAATGGTGAGGCTTTCTTT. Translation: CASSLKSNGEAFF.

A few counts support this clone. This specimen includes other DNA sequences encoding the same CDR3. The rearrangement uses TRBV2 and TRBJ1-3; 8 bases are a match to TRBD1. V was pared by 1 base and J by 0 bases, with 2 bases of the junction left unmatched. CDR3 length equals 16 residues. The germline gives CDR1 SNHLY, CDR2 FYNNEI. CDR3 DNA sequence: TGTGCCAGCAGTGAAGGGACAGGGAACTCTGGAAACACCATATATTTT. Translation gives CASSEGTGNSGNTIYF. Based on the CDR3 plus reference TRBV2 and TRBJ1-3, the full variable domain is EPEVTQTPSHQVTQMGQEVILRCVPISNHLYFYWYRQILGQKVEFLVSFYNNEISEKSEIFDDQFSVERPDGSNFTLKIRSTKLEDSAMYFCASSEGTGNSGNTIYFGEGSWLTVV.

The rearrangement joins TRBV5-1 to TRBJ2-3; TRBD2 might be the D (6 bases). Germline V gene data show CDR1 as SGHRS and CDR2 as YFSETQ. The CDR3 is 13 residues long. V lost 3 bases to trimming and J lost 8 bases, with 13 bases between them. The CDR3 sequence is CASSSTRTFTQYF. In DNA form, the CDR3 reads TGCGCCAGCAGCTCGACTAGGACGTTTACGCAGTATTTT.

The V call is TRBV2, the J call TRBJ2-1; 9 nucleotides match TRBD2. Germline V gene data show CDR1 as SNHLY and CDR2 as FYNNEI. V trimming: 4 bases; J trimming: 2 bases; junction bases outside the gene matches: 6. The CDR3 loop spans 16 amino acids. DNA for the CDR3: TGTGCCAGCAGTGGGCTGGCGGGAGGGGCCTACAATGAGCAGTTCTTC. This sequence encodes CASSGLAGGAYNEQFF.

The CDR3 sequence: CASRGRGDTQYF. CDR3 nucleotide sequence: TGTGCCAGTAGAGGCCGGGGAGATACGCAGTATTTT. The chain employs TRBV19 and TRBJ2-3; D perhaps matches TRBD2 (5 bases). CDR1 and CDR2 from the germline V gene are LNHDA and SQIVND (reference sequence). The V end lost 6 bases, the J end lost 5 bases, and 9 bases lay between the germline ends. The CDR3 has 12 amino acids.

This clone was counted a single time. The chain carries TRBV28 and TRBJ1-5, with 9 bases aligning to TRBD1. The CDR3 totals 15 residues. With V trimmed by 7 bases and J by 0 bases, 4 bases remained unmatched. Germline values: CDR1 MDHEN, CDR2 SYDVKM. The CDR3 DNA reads TGTGCCAGCAAGGGACAGGGCCATAGCAATCAGCCCCAGCATTTT. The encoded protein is CASKGQGHSNQPQHF. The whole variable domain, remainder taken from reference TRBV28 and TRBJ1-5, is DVKVTQSSRYLVKRTGEKVFLECVQDMDHENMFWYRQDPGLGLRLIYFSYDVKMKEKGDIPEGYSVSREKKERFSLILESASTNQTSMYLCASKGQGHSNQPQHFGDGTRLSIL.

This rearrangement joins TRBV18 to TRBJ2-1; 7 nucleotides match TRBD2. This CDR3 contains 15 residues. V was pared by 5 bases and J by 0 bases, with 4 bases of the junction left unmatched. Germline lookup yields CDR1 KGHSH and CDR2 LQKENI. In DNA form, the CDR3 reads TGTGCCAGCTCATCCGGGAGGAGCTCCTACAATGAGCAGTTCTTC. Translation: CASSSGRSSYNEQFF.

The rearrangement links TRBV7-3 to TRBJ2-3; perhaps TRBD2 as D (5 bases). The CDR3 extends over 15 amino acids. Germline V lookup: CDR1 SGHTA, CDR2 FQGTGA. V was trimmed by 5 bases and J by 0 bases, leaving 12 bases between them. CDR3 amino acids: CASSMSGASTDTQYF. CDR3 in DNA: TGTGCCAGCAGCATGAGCGGAGCTAGCACAGATACGCAGTATTTT.

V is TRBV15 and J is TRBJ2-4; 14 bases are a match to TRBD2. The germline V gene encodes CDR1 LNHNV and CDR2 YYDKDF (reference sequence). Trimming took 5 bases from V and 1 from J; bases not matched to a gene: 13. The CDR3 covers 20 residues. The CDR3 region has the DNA TGTGCCACCAGCGACCATAGACTAGCGGGGGGGCCCTACGCCAAAAACATTCAGTACTTC. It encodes CATSDHRLAGGPYAKNIQYF.

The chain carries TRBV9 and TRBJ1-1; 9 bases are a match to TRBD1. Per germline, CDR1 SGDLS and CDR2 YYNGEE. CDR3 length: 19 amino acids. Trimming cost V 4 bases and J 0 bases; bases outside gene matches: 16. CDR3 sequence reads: CASSFSPGQGDGMNTEAFF. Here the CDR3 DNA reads TGTGCCAGCAGCTTCTCACCGGGACAGGGAGATGGGATGAACACTGAAGCTTTCTTT.

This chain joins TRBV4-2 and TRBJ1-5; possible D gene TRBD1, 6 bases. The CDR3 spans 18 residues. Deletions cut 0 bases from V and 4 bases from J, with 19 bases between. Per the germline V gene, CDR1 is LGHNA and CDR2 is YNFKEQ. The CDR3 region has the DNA TGTGCCAGCAGCCAAGATCCATCGTCAGGGGCGCGGAATCAGCCCCAGCATTTT. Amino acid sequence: CASSQDPSSGARNQPQHF.

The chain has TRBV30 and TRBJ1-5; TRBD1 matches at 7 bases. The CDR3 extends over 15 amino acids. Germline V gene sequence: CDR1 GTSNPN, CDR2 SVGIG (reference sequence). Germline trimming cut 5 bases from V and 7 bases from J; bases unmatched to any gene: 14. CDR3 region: CAWSGSTGQGQPQHF. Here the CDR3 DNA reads TGTGCCTGGTCCGGCTCGACAGGGCAGGGACAGCCCCAGCATTTT.

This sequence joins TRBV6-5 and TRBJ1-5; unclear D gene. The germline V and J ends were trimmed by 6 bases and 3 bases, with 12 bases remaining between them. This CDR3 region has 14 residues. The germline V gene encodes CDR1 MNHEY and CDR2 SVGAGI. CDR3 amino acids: CASRSGGFNQPQHF. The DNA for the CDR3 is TGTGCCAGCAGGAGCGGAGGATTCAATCAGCCCCAGCATTTT.

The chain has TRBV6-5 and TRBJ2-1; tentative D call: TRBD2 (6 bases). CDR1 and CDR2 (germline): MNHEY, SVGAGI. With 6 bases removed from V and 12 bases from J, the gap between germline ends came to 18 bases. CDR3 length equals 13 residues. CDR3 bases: TGTGCCAGCAGCCGCGAGCGGGCCGCTGGGCAGTTCTTC. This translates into CASSRERAAGQFF.

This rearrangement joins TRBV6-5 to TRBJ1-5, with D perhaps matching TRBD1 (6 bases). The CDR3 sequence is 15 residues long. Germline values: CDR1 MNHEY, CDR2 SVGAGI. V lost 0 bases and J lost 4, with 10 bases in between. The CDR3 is CASSYSAQGNQPQHF. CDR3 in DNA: TGTGCCAGCAGTTACTCGGCACAGGGTAATCAGCCCCAGCATTTT.

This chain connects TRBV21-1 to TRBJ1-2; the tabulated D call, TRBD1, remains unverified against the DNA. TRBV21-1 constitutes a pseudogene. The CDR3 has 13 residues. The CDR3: CASSKYPVYGYTF. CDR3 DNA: TGTGCCAGCAGCAAATATCCAGTCTATGGCTACACCTTC.

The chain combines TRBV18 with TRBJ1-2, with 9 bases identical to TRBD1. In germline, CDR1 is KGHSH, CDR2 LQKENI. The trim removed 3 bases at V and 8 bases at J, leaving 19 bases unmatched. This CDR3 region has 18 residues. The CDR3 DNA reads TGTGCCAGCTCACCTGCGAATATGATCCCGGGACAGGGTAGCGGCTACACCTTC. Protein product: CASSPANMIPGQGSGYTF.

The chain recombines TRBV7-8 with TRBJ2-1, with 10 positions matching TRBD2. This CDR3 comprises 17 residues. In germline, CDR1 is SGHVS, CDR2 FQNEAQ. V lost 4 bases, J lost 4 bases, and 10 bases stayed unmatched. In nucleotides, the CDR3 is TGTGCCAGCAGCTCATCCCGTGCTAGCGGGAGTTACAATGAGCAGTTCTTC. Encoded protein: CASSSSRASGSYNEQFF.

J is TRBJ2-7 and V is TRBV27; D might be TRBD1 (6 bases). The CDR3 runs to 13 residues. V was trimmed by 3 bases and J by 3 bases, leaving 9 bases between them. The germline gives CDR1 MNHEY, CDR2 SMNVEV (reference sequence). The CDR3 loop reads CASSLTGVYEQYF. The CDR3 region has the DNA TGTGCCAGCAGTTTGACAGGTGTCTACGAGCAGTACTTC.

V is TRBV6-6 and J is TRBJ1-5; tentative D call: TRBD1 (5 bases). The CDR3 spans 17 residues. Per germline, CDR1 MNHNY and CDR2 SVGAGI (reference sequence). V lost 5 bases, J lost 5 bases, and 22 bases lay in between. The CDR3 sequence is CASSQIRSRVGDQPQHF. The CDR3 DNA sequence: TGTGCCAGCAGTCAGATTAGGAGCAGGGTAGGCGATCAGCCCCAGCATTTT.

CDR3 bases: TGTGCCAGCAGTGGTCCGGCGGTGGGCGGGGAGCTGTTTTTT. This translates into CASSGPAVGGELFF. This chain connects TRBV2 to TRBJ2-2, with no clear D. This CDR3 region has 14 residues. Trimming shortened V by 4 bases and J by 7 bases, and 13 bases separated the two germline ends. CDR1 is SNHLY and CDR2 is FYNNEI in the germline V gene.

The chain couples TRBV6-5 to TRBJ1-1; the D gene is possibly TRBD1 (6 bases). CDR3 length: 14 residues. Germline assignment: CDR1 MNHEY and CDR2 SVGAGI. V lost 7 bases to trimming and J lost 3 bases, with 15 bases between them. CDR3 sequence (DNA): TGTGCCAGCATTCTGTACAGGGATTACACTGAAGCTTTCTTT. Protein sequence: CASILYRDYTEAFF.

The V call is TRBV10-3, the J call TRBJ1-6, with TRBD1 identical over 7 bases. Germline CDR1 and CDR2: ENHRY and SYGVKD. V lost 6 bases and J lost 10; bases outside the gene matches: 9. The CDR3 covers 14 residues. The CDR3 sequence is CAIRETGVLSPLHF. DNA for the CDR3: TGTGCCATCAGGGAAACAGGGGTCTTGTCACCCCTCCACTTT.